Listed below are T cell receptor beta chains from one sample, sequenced in a study of T-cell reconstitution after alpha-beta-depleted transplantation in children. Each CDR3 protein is one row after TCRdb ran MiXCR on the PCR reads. The data contain about 210,000 distinct CDR3 sequences, roughly a sixth of them singletons. The starting material was PBMCs, mostly from graft donor cells, obtained 360 days after TCRalphabeta/CD19-depleted stem cell transplant. All receptors come from a male patient aged 2 to 10 who had a stem cell transplant for acute lymphoblastic leukemia, so the T cells may come from the graft donor. CDR3s include the opening cysteine and the closing phenylalanine or tryptophan. Fields, in order: V gene, clone size, J gene, D gene, CDR3 DNA, CDR3 protein. A D gene is named only where the DNA matches it firmly. Size is stated for part of the rows, as once, few or many counts, or as a class when the clone is expanded.

V: TRBV7-9; size: -; J: TRBJ1-4; D: -; DNA: TGTGCCAGCAGCCGGGAGCTGGGAGAAAAACTGTTTTTT; CDR3: CASSRELGEKLFF
V: TRBV10-1; size: -; J: TRBJ2-1; D: -; DNA: TGCGCCAGCAGTCGACCCGACTGGACCAGGGATGAGCAGTTCTTC; CDR3: CASSRPDWTRDEQFF
V: TRBV12-3/TRBV12-4; size: few; J: TRBJ2-7; D: -; DNA: TGTGCCAGCAGTTTGCAGGGGCGGTACGAGCAGTACTTC; CDR3: CASSLQGRYEQYF
V: TRBV12-3/TRBV12-4; size: few; J: TRBJ1-1; D: TRBD1; DNA: TGTGCCAGCAGTTCCACACAGGGGTTACCTAACACTGAAGCTTTCTTT; CDR3: CASSSTQGLPNTEAFF
V: TRBV5-6; size: -; J: TRBJ2-7; D: TRBD1; DNA: TGTGCCAGCCGATTCTCCGGACAGGGCCGCTCCTACGAGCAGTACTTC; CDR3: CASRFSGQGRSYEQYF
V: TRBV5-1; size: -; J: TRBJ2-6; D: TRBD2; DNA: TGCGCCAGCACCTCTCGGAGCGGGACCAACGTCCTGACTTTC; CDR3: CASTSRSGTNVLTF
V: TRBV5-1; size: few; J: TRBJ2-5; D: TRBD2; DNA: TGCGCCAGCGGGGGACTAGCTCAAGAGACCCAGTACTTC; CDR3: CASGGLAQETQYF
V: TRBV9; size: -; J: TRBJ2-1; D: TRBD2; DNA: TGTGCCAGCAGCGCCGGGGGACTAGCTGGCGATGAGCAGTTCTTC; CDR3: CASSAGGLAGDEQFF
V: TRBV3-1; size: -; J: TRBJ1-1; D: TRBD1; DNA: TGTGCCAGCAGCCAAGGTTCCGCGCAGGGGGGTAATGCTTTCTTT; CDR3: CASSQGSAQGGNAFF
V: TRBV6-2/TRBV6-3; size: -; J: TRBJ2-5; D: -; DNA: TGTGCCAGCAACAGTAGATACCAAGAGACCCAGTACTTC; CDR3: CASNSRYQETQYF
V: TRBV5-6; size: few; J: TRBJ2-7; D: TRBD1; DNA: TGTGCCAGCAGCGGGAGGACAGGGGGCTACGAGCAGTACTTC; CDR3: CASSGRTGGYEQYF
V: TRBV12-3/TRBV12-4; size: many; J: TRBJ1-2; D: -; DNA: TGTGCCAGCAGTTTTCTGGACAGACTATATGGCTACACCTTC; CDR3: CASSFLDRLYGYTF
V: TRBV5-1; size: few; J: TRBJ2-1; D: -; DNA: TGCGCCAGCAGCTTGGAATACCGCCTTGGCAATGAGCAGTTCTTC; CDR3: CASSLEYRLGNEQFF